The sequence of this TCR beta chain was determined in a study of T cells after yellow fever vaccination. A process of 5'RACE template switching, which added a universal primer site and UMIs, was used to make TCR cDNA. Each CDR3 protein gets one entry after TCRdb re-called the 5' RACE reads with MiXCR. The sample lists fewer than 400,000 distinct CDR3 sequences; over 8.5% were seen once. Only one count was recorded for this clonotype. The CDR3 covers 13 residues. Per germline, CDR1 SGHTA and CDR2 FQGTGA. Deletions cut 6 bases from V and 8 bases from J, with 14 bases between. The chain recombines TRBV7-3 with TRBJ2-1; possibly TRBD1 or TRBD2 for D (5 bases each). The sample in question was CD4+ T cells sorted from PBMCs, obtained 45 days after the yellow fever booster vaccination. The receptor's source is a man aged 18 to 29 who received the YFV17D yellow fever vaccine. CDR3 in DNA: TGTGCCAGCAGTCCTGGGACGTCGGATGAGCAGTTCTTC. Translating gives CASSPGTSDEQFF.